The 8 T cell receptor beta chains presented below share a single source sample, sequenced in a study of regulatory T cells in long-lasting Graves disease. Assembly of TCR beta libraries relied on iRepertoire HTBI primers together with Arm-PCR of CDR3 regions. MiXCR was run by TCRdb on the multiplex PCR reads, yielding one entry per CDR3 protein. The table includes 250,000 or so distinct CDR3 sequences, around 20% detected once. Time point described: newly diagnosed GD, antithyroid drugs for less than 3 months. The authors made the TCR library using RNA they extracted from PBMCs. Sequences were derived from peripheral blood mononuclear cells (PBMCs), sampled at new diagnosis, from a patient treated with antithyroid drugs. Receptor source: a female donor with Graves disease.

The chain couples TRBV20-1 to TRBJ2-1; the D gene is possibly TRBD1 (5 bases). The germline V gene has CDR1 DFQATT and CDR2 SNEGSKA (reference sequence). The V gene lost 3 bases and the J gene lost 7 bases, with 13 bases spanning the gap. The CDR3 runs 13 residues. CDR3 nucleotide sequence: TGCAGTGCTAGCCTTAGGGGTAGGAATGAGCAGTTCTTC. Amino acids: CSASLRGRNEQFF.

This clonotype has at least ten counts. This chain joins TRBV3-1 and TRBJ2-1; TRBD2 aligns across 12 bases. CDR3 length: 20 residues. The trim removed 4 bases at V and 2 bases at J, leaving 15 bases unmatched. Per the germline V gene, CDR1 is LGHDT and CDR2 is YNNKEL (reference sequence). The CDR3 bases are TGTGCCAGCAGCCTTGAACTAGCGGGGGGCACCCAAACAGCCTACAATGAGCAGTTCTTC. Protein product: CASSLELAGGTQTAYNEQFF.

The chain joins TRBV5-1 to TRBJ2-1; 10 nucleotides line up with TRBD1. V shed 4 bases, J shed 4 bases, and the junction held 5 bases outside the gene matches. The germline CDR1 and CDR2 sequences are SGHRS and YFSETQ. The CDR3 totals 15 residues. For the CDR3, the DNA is TGCGCCAGCAGCACCGGGACAGGGGTGTACAATGAGCAGTTCTTC. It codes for CASSTGTGVYNEQFF.

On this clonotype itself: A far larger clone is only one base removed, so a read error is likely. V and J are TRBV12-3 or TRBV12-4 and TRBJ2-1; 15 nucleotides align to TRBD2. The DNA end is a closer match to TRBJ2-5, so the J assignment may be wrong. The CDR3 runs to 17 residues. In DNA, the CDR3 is TGTGCCAGCAGCCGCGGGGGACTAGCGGGGGGTCAAGAGACCCAGTACTTC. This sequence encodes CASSRGGLAGGQETQYF.

The CDR3 spells CASSLNNLNTEAFF. For the CDR3, the DNA is TGTGCCAGCAGCTTAAACAACCTGAACACTGAAGCTTTCTTT. V is TRBV28 and J is TRBJ1-1; D is ambiguous. The CDR3 extends over 14 amino acids. Germline-derived CDR1 and CDR2 are MDHEN and SYDVKM. V was pared by 6 bases and J by 0 bases, with 11 bases between.

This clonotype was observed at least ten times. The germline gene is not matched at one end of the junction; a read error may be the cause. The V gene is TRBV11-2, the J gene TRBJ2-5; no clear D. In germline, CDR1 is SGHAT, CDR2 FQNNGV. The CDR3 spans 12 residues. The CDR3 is CASSQGGETQYF. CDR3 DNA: TGCGCCAGCAGCCAAGGCGGAGAGACCCAGTACTTC.

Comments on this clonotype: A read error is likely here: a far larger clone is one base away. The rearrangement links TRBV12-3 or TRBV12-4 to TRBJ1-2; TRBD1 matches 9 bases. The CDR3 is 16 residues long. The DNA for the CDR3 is TGTGCCAGCAGAAGCCCGGGACAGGGAAGAGGCTATGACTACACCTTC. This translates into CASRSPGQGRGYDYTF.

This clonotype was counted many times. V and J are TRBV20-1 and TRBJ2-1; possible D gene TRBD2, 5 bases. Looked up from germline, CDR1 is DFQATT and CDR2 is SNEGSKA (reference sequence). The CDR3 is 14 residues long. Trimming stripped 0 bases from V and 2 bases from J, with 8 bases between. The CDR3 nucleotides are TGCAGTGCTAGAGATTTCGGGGCCTACAATGAGCAGTTCTTC. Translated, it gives CSARDFGAYNEQFF.